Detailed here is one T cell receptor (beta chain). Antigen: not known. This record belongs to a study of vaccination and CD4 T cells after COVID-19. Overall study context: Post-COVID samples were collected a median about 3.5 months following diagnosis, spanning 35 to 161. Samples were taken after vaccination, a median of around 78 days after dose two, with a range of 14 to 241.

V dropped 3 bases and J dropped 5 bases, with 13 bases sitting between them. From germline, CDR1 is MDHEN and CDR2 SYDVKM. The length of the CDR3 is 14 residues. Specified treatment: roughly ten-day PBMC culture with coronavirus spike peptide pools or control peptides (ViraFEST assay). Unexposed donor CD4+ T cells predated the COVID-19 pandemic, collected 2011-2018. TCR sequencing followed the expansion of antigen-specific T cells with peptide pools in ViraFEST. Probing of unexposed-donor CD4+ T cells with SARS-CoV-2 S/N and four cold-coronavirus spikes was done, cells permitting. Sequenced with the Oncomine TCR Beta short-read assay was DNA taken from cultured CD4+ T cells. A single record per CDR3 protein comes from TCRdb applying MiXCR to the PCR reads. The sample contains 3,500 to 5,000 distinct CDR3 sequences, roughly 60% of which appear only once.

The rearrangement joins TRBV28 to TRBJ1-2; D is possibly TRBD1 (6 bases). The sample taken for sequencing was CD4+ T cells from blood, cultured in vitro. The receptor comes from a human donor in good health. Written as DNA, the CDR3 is TGTGCCAGCAGTTTTGAAGACAGGCCGTATGGCTACACCTTC. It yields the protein CASSFEDRPYGYTF.